This TCR beta chain was identified during a study of blood T cell repertoires in COVID-19. Germline V CDR1 and CDR2: GTSNPN, SVGIG (reference sequence). The CDR3 is made up of 12 amino acids. The V and J ends lost 4 bases and 3 bases respectively, with 6 bases between them. As handled by the study authors: Quantification of nucleated cells was approximated via reference gene primer amplification. TCRdb's table, derived via immunoSEQ multiplex PCR, lists solely in-frame clones and lacks some. The V and J calls and clone size were taken over from that table, and D and trimming were inferred from the DNA. The sample consists of about 210,000 clones, roughly 85% of them appearing once.

Sequenced input: peripheral blood. The chain links TRBV30 to TRBJ1-4, with D uncertain. This clonotype originated in a man between 50 and 59 years old with COVID-19, enrolled during active disease. The CDR3 coding sequence is TGTGCCTGGACCCGGTCTAATGAAAAACTGTTTTTT. Amino acids: CAWTRSNEKLFF.